This entry lists 20 T cell receptor beta chains sequenced from one sample in a study of cytomegalovirus exposure and HLA in healthy donors. 60 Vbeta and 13 Jbeta primers were used in PCR. Measured with immunoSEQ multiplex PCR; TCRdb has only the in-frame clones, and not every one. The sample has 150,000 to 200,000 clones, about 12% seen once. Input material: PBMCs. These receptors all come from a man between 45 and 60 years old in good health and CMV-seropositive.

The table lists this clone with a few counts. This rearrangement joins TRBV27 to TRBJ1-2; D unresolved. CDR1 and CDR2 (germline): MNHEY, SMNVEV (reference sequence). CDR3 length equals 14 residues. V lost 4 bases and J lost 5, with 14 bases in between. CDR3 sequence (DNA): TGTGCCAGCAGTTGGTTCGCAAGAGGGTATGGCTACACCTTC. Protein product: CASSWFARGYGYTF.

This clone was detected only a few times. The J gene is TRBJ1-2, the V gene TRBV19, with 9 positions matching TRBD1. CDR1 and CDR2 (germline): LNHDA, SQIVND (reference sequence). The CDR3 length is 15 residues. Trimming took 7 bases from V and 5 from J; bases not matched to a gene: 11. CDR3 protein: CASTQIGTGLYGYTF. In DNA form, the CDR3 reads TGTGCCAGTACCCAAATCGGGACAGGGCTTTATGGCTACACCTTC. The complete variable domain, with remaining parts taken from reference TRBV19 and TRBJ1-2, reads DGGITQSPKYLFRKEGQNVTLSCEQNLNHDAMYWYRQDPGQGLRLIYYSQIVNDFQKGDIAEGYSVSREKKESFPLTVTSAQKNPTAFYLCASTQIGTGLYGYTFGSGTRLTVV.

This clone was detected only a few times. The CDR3: CASVEGVGNQPQHF. The CDR3 bases are TGTGCCAGCGTGGAGGGAGTTGGCAATCAGCCCCAGCATTTT. The chain couples TRBV6-1 to TRBJ1-5; D remains unclear. The V gene lost 8 bases and the J gene lost 2 bases, with 13 bases spanning the gap. The CDR3 runs 14 residues. Germline V gene data show CDR1 as MNHNS and CDR2 as SASEGT.

This clone was counted only a few times. J is TRBJ1-2 and V is TRBV5-1; D uncertain. Looked up from germline, CDR1 is SGHRS and CDR2 is YFSETQ. Trimming pared 1 base from V and 5 bases from J, leaving 9 bases between. The length of the CDR3 is 13 residues. CDR3 nucleotides: TGCGCCAGCAGCTTGTCGTCTCAGTATGGCTACACCTTC. Residues: CASSLSSQYGYTF. The variable domain in full, completed from reference TRBV5-1 and TRBJ1-2, reads KAGVTQTPRYLIKTRGQQVTLSCSPISGHRSVSWYQQTPGQGLQFLFEYFSETQRNKGNFPGRFSGRQFSNSRSEMNVSTLELGDSALYLCASSLSSQYGYTFGSGTRLTVV.

V is TRBV19 and J is TRBJ1-2; 10 bases align to TRBD1. The J segment lost 4 bases and the V segment lost 3 bases, leaving 8 bases of the junction unmatched. This CDR3 is built from 16 residues. CDR1 is LNHDA and CDR2 is SQIVND in the germline V gene (reference sequence). CDR3 sequence reads: CASSMSGTGESYGYTF. The CDR3 region has the DNA TGTGCCAGTAGTATGTCCGGGACAGGGGAAAGCTATGGCTACACCTTC. The full variable domain, completed using reference TRBV19 and TRBJ1-2, is DGGITQSPKYLFRKEGQNVTLSCEQNLNHDAMYWYRQDPGQGLRLIYYSQIVNDFQKGDIAEGYSVSREKKESFPLTVTSAQKNPTAFYLCASSMSGTGESYGYTFGSGTRLTVV.

The V call is TRBV5-5, the J call TRBJ2-5, with 8 nucleotides matching TRBD1. CDR3 length: 16 residues. CDR1 is SGHKS, CDR2 YYEKEE, per germline (reference sequence). V trimming: 4 bases; J trimming: 2 bases; junction bases outside the gene matches: 10. The CDR3 is CASSPTPDRGQETQYF. CDR3 nucleotide sequence: TGTGCCAGCAGCCCAACCCCCGACAGGGGTCAAGAGACCCAGTACTTC.

This sequence joins TRBV5-6 and TRBJ2-1, with D possibly being TRBD1 (7 bases). The V end was cut by 4 bases, the J end by 1 base, with 15 bases between. This CDR3 contains 16 residues. Germline V gives CDR1 SGHDT, CDR2 YYEEEE. DNA for the CDR3: TGTGCCAGCAGCGGAGAGACAGGGAGGTCCTACAATGAGCAGTTCTTC. It specifies CASSGETGRSYNEQFF.

J is TRBJ1-1 and V is TRBV9, with D perhaps matching TRBD1 (5 bases). The CDR3 sequence is 17 residues long. V shed 4 bases and J shed 2 bases, with 21 bases lying between them. Looked up from germline, CDR1 is SGDLS and CDR2 is YYNGEE. In DNA form, the CDR3 reads TGTGCCAGCAGCATCCACCCGACAGATTTTGTTAACACTGAAGCTTTCTTT. It yields the protein CASSIHPTDFVNTEAFF.

This clone was picked up a small number of times. The chain employs TRBV5-4 and TRBJ2-1, with D possibly matching TRBD2 (5 bases). The V end was cut by 3 bases, the J end by 4 bases, with 14 bases between. Germline V gives CDR1 SGHNT, CDR2 YYREEE (reference sequence). The CDR3 is 15 residues long. CDR3 amino acids: CASSSSGGSYNEQFF. CDR3 nucleotides: TGTGCCAGCAGCTCCTCGGGCGGGTCATACAATGAGCAGTTCTTC.

This clone was observed a handful of times. V and J are TRBV4-3 and TRBJ1-5, with D uncertain. This CDR3 has 15 residues. The germline V and J ends were trimmed by 0 bases and 7 bases, with 13 bases remaining between them. Germline CDR1 is LGHNA and CDR2 is YSLEER. This CDR3 is CASSQDHGVLQPQHF. DNA for the CDR3: TGCGCCAGCAGCCAAGATCATGGAGTACTGCAGCCCCAGCATTTT.

The chain recombines TRBV5-4 with TRBJ1-1; 9 nucleotides align to TRBD1. V lost 4 bases to trimming and J lost 5 bases; unmatched junction nucleotides: 3. Germline CDR1 reads SGHNT; CDR2 reads YYREEE (reference sequence). CDR3 length equals 13 residues. The CDR3 bases are TGTGCCAGCAGCCCAGGGACAGGGACTGAAGCTTTCTTT. This codes for CASSPGTGTEAFF.

The rearrangement joins TRBV18 to TRBJ2-7; 16 bases map to TRBD2. V lost 2 bases to trimming and J lost 6 bases; unmatched junction nucleotides: 4. The germline V gene encodes CDR1 KGHSH and CDR2 LQKENI. CDR3 size: 16 residues. The CDR3: CASSPGTSGGAAEQYF. The CDR3 coding sequence is TGTGCCAGCTCACCAGGGACTAGCGGGGGGGCCGCCGAGCAGTACTTC.

This clone was picked up a small number of times. The V call is TRBV13, the J call TRBJ2-2; 10 bases map to TRBD1. V gave up 5 bases and J gave up 4 bases; unmatched junction bases: 7. The CDR3 is 16 amino acids. Per the germline V gene, CDR1 is PRHDT and CDR2 is FYEKMQ (reference sequence). CDR3 bases: TGTGCCAGCAGCGCGGGACAGGGGCGCGGCACCGGGGAGCTGTTTTTT. Translating it yields CASSAGQGRGTGELFF.

J is TRBJ2-1 and V is TRBV7-2; 7 bases fit TRBD2. This CDR3 has 16 amino acids. Unmatched junction bases numbered 10, after V lost 0 bases and J lost 8 bases. Germline lookup yields CDR1 SGHTA and CDR2 FQGNSA. The CDR3 DNA reads TGTGCCAGCAGCTTAGCGGCGGGGAGGGTCGCGCATGAGCAGTTCTTC. This codes for CASSLAAGRVAHEQFF.

Notes on this clone: The junction departs from the called germline gene at one end, perhaps through a read error. The gene calls are TRBV28 and TRBJ1-3; possible D gene TRBD1, 5 bases. The V gene's germline CDR1 is MDHEN and CDR2 SYDVKM. This CDR3 has 14 amino acids. In DNA, the CDR3 is TGTGCCAGCGGGGAGGGGTCGCCTGGGAACACCATATATTTT. This codes for CASGEGSPGNTIYF.

J is TRBJ2-1 and V is TRBV7-2; no firm D call. Germline V lookup: CDR1 SGHTA, CDR2 FQGNSA. The CDR3 extends over 15 amino acids. Trimming pared 3 bases from V and 7 bases from J, leaving 16 bases between. The CDR3 region has the DNA TGTGCCAGCAGCTTCAGCGTGACCGGTGTGAATGAGCAGTTCTTC. It yields the protein CASSFSVTGVNEQFF.

This clone has a handful of counts. The rearrangement links TRBV10-3 to TRBJ2-2; 7 nucleotides align to TRBD1. Per germline, CDR1 ENHRY and CDR2 SYGVKD. The length of the CDR3 is 15 residues. Losses at the gene ends were 4 bases for V and 4 bases for J; bases not matched to a gene: 6. CDR3 DNA: TGTGCCATCAGTGTTCAGGCAGGGGGCACCGGGGAGCTGTTTTTT. Translated: CAISVQAGGTGELFF.

This clone has only a few counts. V and J are TRBV7-2 and TRBJ1-4; 8 bases are shared with TRBD1. Germline values: CDR1 SGHTA, CDR2 FQGNSA. The V segment lost 5 bases and the J segment 7 bases; nucleotides outside the gene matches: 12. The CDR3 has 16 amino acids. CDR3 DNA: TGTGCCAGCAGCCAAAACCCCCAGGGGGCGGGTGAAAAACTGTTTTTT. Protein sequence: CASSQNPQGAGEKLFF.

This chain joins TRBV30 and TRBJ1-2; D might be TRBD1 (6 bases). V was cut by 3 bases and J by 5 bases, with 19 bases left in between. The CDR3 runs to 15 residues. Germline loops: CDR1 GTSNPN, CDR2 SVGIG (reference sequence). The CDR3 coding sequence is TGTGCCTGGAGCTCAGCGGGGGGCCGAGGTTATGGCTACACCTTC. Encoded protein: CAWSSAGGRGYGYTF.

This sequence joins TRBV11-2 and TRBJ1-4, with a tentative D call TRBD1 (6 bases). The CDR3 extends over 14 amino acids. The V and J ends lost 3 bases and 10 bases respectively, with 15 bases between them. CDR1 and CDR2 from the germline V gene are SGHAT and FQNNGV. DNA for the CDR3: TGTGCCAGCAGCTTTGCAGGGGTGCTTGGAAAACTGTTTTTT. Its protein product is CASSFAGVLGKLFF. The full variable domain, with the rest looked up from reference TRBV11-2 and TRBJ1-4, is EAGVAQSPRYKIIEKRQSVAFWCNPISGHATLYWYQQILGQGPKLLIQFQNNGVVDDSQLPKDRFSAERLKGVDSTLKIQPAKLEDSAVYLCASSFAGVLGKLFFGSGTQLSVL.